The 2 T cell receptor beta chains presented below share a single source sample, sequenced in a study of T cell clones after liver transplantation. Clones were read by immunoSEQ multiplex PCR, and TCRdb kept only the in-frame ones, dropping some. The table shows 6,500 to 8,500 clones, with 70% occurring only once. The starting material was CD8+ T cells from blood, obtained before liver transplant. The receptors shown here come from a human donor who received a liver transplant.

The rearrangement uses TRBV29-1 and TRBJ1-1; no definite D call. The CDR3 is made up of 12 amino acids. Trimming left V 3 bases short and J 0 bases short, with 5 bases between. Germline assignment: CDR1 SQVTM and CDR2 ANQGSEA. The chain's CDR3 is CSVETVNTEAFF. The CDR3 nucleotides are TGCAGCGTTGAGACGGTGAACACTGAAGCTTTCTTT.

The chain links TRBV27 to TRBJ2-2; TRBD2 might be the D (7 bases). The CDR3 contains 16 residues. V lost 0 bases and J lost 5, with 13 bases in between. CDR1 and CDR2 (germline): MNHEY, SMNVEV (reference sequence). The CDR3 nucleotides are TGTGCCAGCAGTTTATCGTTTGGGGGGGCAACCGGGGAGCTGTTTTTT. Protein: CASSLSFGGATGELFF.